This T cell receptor (beta chain) was captured by sequencing in a study of T cell changes during pregnancy in multiple sclerosis. Sequenced by immunoSEQ multiplex PCR; TCRdb stores in-frame clones only, minus some. Of about 38,000 clones in the sample, 90% were seen once. J was trimmed by 9 bases and V by 8 bases; bases with no gene match: 13. The CDR3 is 14 amino acids. Germline V lookup: CDR1 SNHLY, CDR2 FYNNEI. The receptor was derived from a female donor with multiple sclerosis, enrolled in a pregnancy study. The gene calls are TRBV2 and TRBJ2-1; 7 nucleotides line up with TRBD2. This specimen was CD4+ T cells from peripheral blood mononuclear cells, taken in the second trimester of pregnancy. The CDR3: CASGGLGFGGEQFF. The CDR3, as DNA: TGTGCCAGCGGCGGACTAGGATTTGGGGGTGAGCAGTTCTTC.